This T cell receptor (beta chain) appears in the sequencing data of a study of monozygotic twins with inflammatory bowel disease. The CDR3 runs to 14 residues. Germline CDR1 SEHNR, CDR2 FQNEAQ (reference sequence). The template switching step added UMIs that contained a 6-nucleotide sample barcode. TCRdb reworked the 5' RACE reads into one entry per CDR3 protein, no DNA. The sample shows 330,000 or so distinct CDR3 sequences, and approximately 2% sits with its ten largest clones. The receptor comes from a human donor with ulcerative colitis or Crohn's disease, or a healthy co-twin of an affected twin (not recorded which). The V gene is TRBV7-9, the J gene TRBJ2-7; TCRdb's D call of TRBD1 is untestable without DNA. The specimen was blood. The CDR3 reads CASSQVMTGDEQYF.